The following is a TCR beta chain sequence with its context. TCRdb fed the RT-PCR reads into MiXCR, producing one record per CDR3 protein. The data show more than 600,000 distinct CDR3 sequences, 12% to 15% seen once. This CDR3 contains 18 residues. The junction had 15 bases not matched to a gene; V was cut back by 1 base and J by 7 bases. CDR1 SGHTA and CDR2 FQGNSA come from the germline V gene. This receptor was obtained from a female donor in good health, serving as a healthy control. This chain connects TRBV7-2 to TRBJ2-2; TRBD1 aligns across 7 bases. The sample taken for sequencing was memory CD4+ T cells from blood. The CDR3 reads CASSLVLVGIGGYGELFF. The CDR3 DNA is TGTGCCAGCAGCTTAGTTCTGGTCGGGATAGGGGGCTACGGGGAGCTGTTTTTT.